This T cell receptor beta chain comes out of a study of cytomegalovirus exposure and HLA in healthy donors. Across the study: Earlier, almost 120 million unique TCR beta sequences were recovered from about 200 million T cells by an analysis. Study conclusions and caveats: About 87% or about 30% of the time was how often most TCR beta V segments were productive, according to an earlier analysis.

Concerning this clone itself: Antigen specificity is unknown.

Both 60 Vbeta primers and 13 Jbeta primers went into the PCR. Assay: immunoSEQ multiplex PCR; the TCRdb copy retains only in-frame clones and omits some. The listing contains 140,000 to 150,000 clones. Germline V gene sequence: CDR1 GTSNPN, CDR2 SVGIG (reference sequence). The CDR3 length is 14 residues. V was pared by 3 bases and J by 2 bases, with 14 bases between. Sample: PBMCs. This clonotype originated in a male donor in good health and CMV-seronegative. The chain joins TRBV30 to TRBJ2-7; the D gene is possibly TRBD2 (5 bases). As DNA, the CDR3 is TGTGCCTGGAGAGACCGCGCGCGGGCCTACGAGCAGTACTTC. As protein: CAWRDRARAYEQYF.